A selection of T cell receptor beta chains follows, all from one sample in a study of beta chain features in type 1 diabetes. Data came from immunoSEQ multiplex PCR; TCRdb stores just in-frame clones and leaves some out. The data show 200,000 to 300,000 clones, around an eighth seen once. The material sequenced was naive CD4+ T cells from blood. The receptors were gathered from a woman between 40 and 50 years old in good health. Each CDR3 is given with its conserved first and last residue. Each record gives: V gene, J gene, clone size, D gene, CDR3 DNA, CDR3 protein. The D gene is left open where the match is weak. The listing skips clone size in some rows; elsewhere it reads once, few, many or a size class.

TRBV5-1	TRBJ1-1	NA	TRBD1	TGCGCCAGCAGCTTGAAAAGGGGGCCCACTGAAGCTTTCTTT	CASSLKRGPTEAFF
TRBV5-1	TRBJ2-5	few	NA	TGCGCCAGCAGCTACGAGAGGGCAGAGACCCAGTACTTC	CASSYERAETQYF
TRBV10-3	TRBJ2-7	many	TRBD1	TGTGCCATCAGCGGATGGGACAGCTCCTACGAGCAGTACTTC	CAISGWDSSYEQYF
TRBV9	TRBJ1-5	few	NA	TGTGCCAGCAGCGTAGCTGGGGGGGTGAATCAGCCCCAGCATTTT	CASSVAGGVNQPQHF
TRBV5-1	TRBJ2-7	NA	NA	TGCGCCAGCGGCCCTACCGGCGGGGTTACCTACGAGCAGTACTTC	CASGPTGGVTYEQYF
TRBV5-6	TRBJ2-3	NA	NA	TGTGCCAGCAGCAGTTCGCAGGATAGCACAGATACGCAGTATTTT	CASSSSQDSTDTQYF
TRBV18	TRBJ2-7	NA	TRBD1	TGTGCCAGCTCAATTAAGACAGGGGGCTCCTACGAGCAGTACTTC	CASSIKTGGSYEQYF
TRBV10-2	TRBJ1-1	few	NA	TGCGCCAGCAGTGAGTCGAGCTGGAACACTGAAGCTTTCTTT	CASSESSWNTEAFF
TRBV5-1	TRBJ2-7	once	NA	TGCGCCAGCAGCTTGGAAGGCGGTCGCTACGAGCAGTACTTC	CASSLEGGRYEQYF
TRBV2	TRBJ1-5	NA	TRBD1	TGTGCCAGCAGTCCAGGGGGAGGCCAGCCCCAGCATTTT	CASSPGGGQPQHF
TRBV5-1	TRBJ2-3	NA	TRBD1	TGCGCCAGCCTCTCAGGGGGCGGCACAGATACGCAGTATTTT	CASLSGGGTDTQYF
TRBV5-4	TRBJ1-1	few	NA	TGTGCCAGCAGCTTACTTGAGAACACTGAAGCTTTCTTT	CASSLLENTEAFF
TRBV4-1	TRBJ2-4	NA	NA	TGCGCCAGCAGCCAAGAGTCTGGGCTAAACATTCAGTACTTC	CASSQESGLNIQYF
TRBV29-1	TRBJ1-2	NA	NA	TGCAGCACCGACAGCCCCTCCAGGACCTATGGCTACACCTTC	CSTDSPSRTYGYTF
TRBV18	TRBJ2-1	many	NA	TGTGCCAGCTCATCGGCGGGGCGACCGTTCTTC	CASSSAGRPFF
TRBV25-1	TRBJ1-2	few	NA	TGTGCCAGCAGTGCCCTGACGCGCGGCTATGGCTACACCTTC	CASSALTRGYGYTF
TRBV18	TRBJ2-7	few	TRBD1	TGTGCCAGCTCACCCCGGGACAGGGAAAGGCAGTACTTC	CASSPRDRERQYF
TRBV5-4	TRBJ1-2	few	TRBD1	TGTGCCAGCAGCCCCGGACAGGGATCTAACTATGGCTACACCTTC	CASSPGQGSNYGYTF
TRBV9	TRBJ1-2	NA	NA	TGTGCCAGCAGCCCGGGGGGATCGTATGGCTACACCTTC	CASSPGGSYGYTF
TRBV9	TRBJ1-1	NA	NA	TGTGCCAGCAGCGTAGCATCAGCGTACACTGAAGCTTTCTTT	CASSVASAYTEAFF
TRBV19	TRBJ1-6	few	NA	TGTGCCAGTCGCGGGAGCTCCTATAATTCACCCCTCCACTTT	CASRGSSYNSPLHF
TRBV2	TRBJ1-5	NA	NA	TGTGCCAGCAAAGGGGGGGTGGACAATCAGCCCCAGCATTTT	CASKGGVDNQPQHF
TRBV28	TRBJ1-1	few	TRBD1	TGTGCCAGCAGTTCCGGACAGGGAGGGGCAGCTTTCTTT	CASSSGQGGAAFF
TRBV5-1	TRBJ2-7	few	NA	TGCGCCAGCAGCATTGACAACCCGGCAGTCGGCTACGAGCAGTACTTC	CASSIDNPAVGYEQYF
TRBV18	TRBJ2-3	NA	TRBD2	TGTGCCAGCTCACCCTTACTAGCGGGAGCAGATACGCAGTATTTT	CASSPLLAGADTQYF
TRBV4-3	TRBJ2-1	few	TRBD2	TGCGCCAGCAGCCAAGGGGTGACTAGCGGGGGCGGCGATGAGCAGTTCTTC	CASSQGVTSGGGDEQFF
TRBV10-3	TRBJ1-6	few	TRBD1	TGTGCCATCACAAATATTCAGGGGGCCGGATCACCCCTCCACTTT	CAITNIQGAGSPLHF
TRBV14	TRBJ2-3	few	TRBD2	TGTGCCAGCAGCCCCGGAGCCGGACTAGCGGGGGCTAGCACAGATACGCAGTATTTT	CASSPGAGLAGASTDTQYF